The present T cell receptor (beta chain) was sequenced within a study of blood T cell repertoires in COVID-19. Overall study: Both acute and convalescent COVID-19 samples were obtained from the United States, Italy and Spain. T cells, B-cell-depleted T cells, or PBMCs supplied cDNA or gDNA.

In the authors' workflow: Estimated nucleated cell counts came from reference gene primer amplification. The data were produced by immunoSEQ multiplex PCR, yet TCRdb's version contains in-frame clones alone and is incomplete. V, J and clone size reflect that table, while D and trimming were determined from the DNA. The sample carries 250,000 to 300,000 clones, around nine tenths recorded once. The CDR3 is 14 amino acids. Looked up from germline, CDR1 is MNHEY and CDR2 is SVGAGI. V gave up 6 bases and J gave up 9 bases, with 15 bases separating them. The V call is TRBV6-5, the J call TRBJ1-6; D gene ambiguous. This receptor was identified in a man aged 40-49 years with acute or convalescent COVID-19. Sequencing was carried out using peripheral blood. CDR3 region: CASRHEANPSPLHF. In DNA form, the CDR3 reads TGTGCCAGCAGGCATGAAGCAAACCCTTCACCCCTCCACTTT.